This TCR beta chain was obtained from a study of blood T cell repertoires in COVID-19. Study summary: Acute and convalescent COVID-19 samples came from the United States, Italy and Spain. The analysed material was cDNA or gDNA that came from T cells, B-cell-depleted T cells, or PBMCs.

CDR1 and CDR2 (germline): SGHAT, FQDESV (reference sequence). The CDR3 sequence is 15 residues long. The germline V and J ends were trimmed by 7 bases and 0 bases, with 13 bases remaining between them. A single count supports this clone. TCRdb keeps only in-frame clones here, not all; method: immunoSEQ multiplex PCR. The table includes some 320,000 clones, roughly 85% detected once. Cohort assignment relied on participant-reported clinical history. The chain carries TRBV11-1 and TRBJ2-1; a possible D gene is TRBD1 (6 bases). Sequencing used PBMCs or T cells enriched from blood (not recorded which). The sequence derives from a woman aged 25 to 39 who had been exposed to COVID-19. The CDR3 loop reads CASTDTGSSYNEQFF. CDR3 in DNA: TGTGCCAGCACCGACACAGGGAGCTCCTACAATGAGCAGTTCTTC.